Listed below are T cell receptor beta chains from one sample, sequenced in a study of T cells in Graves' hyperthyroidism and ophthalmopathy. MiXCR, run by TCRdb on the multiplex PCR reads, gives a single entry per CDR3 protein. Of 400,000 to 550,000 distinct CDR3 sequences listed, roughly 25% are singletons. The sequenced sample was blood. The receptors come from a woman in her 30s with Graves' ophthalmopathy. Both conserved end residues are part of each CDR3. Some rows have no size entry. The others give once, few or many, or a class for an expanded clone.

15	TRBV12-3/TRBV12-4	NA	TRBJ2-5	CASSPGQGGAETQYF
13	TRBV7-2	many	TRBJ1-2	CASSVGNLGGYTF
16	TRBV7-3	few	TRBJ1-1	CASSSTTQGGNTEAFF
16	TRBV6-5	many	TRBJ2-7	CASIKPGPNSSYEQYF
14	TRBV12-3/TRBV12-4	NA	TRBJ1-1	CASSLMRQIVEAFF
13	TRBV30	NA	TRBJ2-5	CAWWGANRETQYF
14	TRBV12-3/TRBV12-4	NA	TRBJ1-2	CASSLVAGSRGYTF
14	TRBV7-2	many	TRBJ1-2	CASSLAPGWGGYTF
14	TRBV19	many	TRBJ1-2	CASSIASAPWGYTF
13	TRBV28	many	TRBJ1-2	CASRQTGAGGYTF
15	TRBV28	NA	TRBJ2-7	CASSFGGGGSYEQYF
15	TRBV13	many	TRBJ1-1	CASSPHGTENTEAFF
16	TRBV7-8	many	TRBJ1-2	CASSTTGPGSFYGYTF
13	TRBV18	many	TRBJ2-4	CASSPSGEPIQYF
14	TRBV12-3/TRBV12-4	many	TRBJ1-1	CASSLTSVNTEAFF
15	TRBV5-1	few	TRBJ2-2	CASSLVARDTGELFF
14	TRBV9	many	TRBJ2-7	CASSVGGDRSEQYF
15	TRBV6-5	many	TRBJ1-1	CASSYSRGGTTEAFF
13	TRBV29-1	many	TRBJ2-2	CSAAAGNTGELFF
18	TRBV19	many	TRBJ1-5	CASRSYGTHLYSNQPQHF
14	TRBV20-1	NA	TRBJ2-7	CSARRTDYSYEQYF
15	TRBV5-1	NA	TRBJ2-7	CASSTGTGGFNEQYF